These T cell receptor beta chains were read from a single sample in a study of OX40 agonist ivuxolimab in advanced cancers. This table comes from immunoSEQ multiplex PCR, and its TCRdb copy is limited to in-frame clones, with some not included. Among tens of thousands of clones listed, roughly 80% were seen once. The specimen was CD4+ or CD8+ T cells sorted from blood, collected in a trial of the OX40 agonist ivuxolimab. These receptors all come from an adult with an advanced solid tumor such as melanoma, head and neck, liver or kidney cancer. CDR3s include the opening cysteine and the closing phenylalanine or tryptophan. A D gene is named only where the DNA matches it firmly. Clone size is stated in some rows and not others, as once, few, many or a class when expanded.

abundance: NA; d_gene: NA; j_gene: TRBJ2-3; v_gene: TRBV7-2; CDR3nt: TGTGCCAGCAGCTTGTCGGGGAAGGACACAGATACGCAGTATTTT; CDR3aa: CASSLSGKDTDTQYF
abundance: NA; d_gene: NA; j_gene: TRBJ2-1; v_gene: TRBV19; CDR3nt: TGTGCCAGTCCGAAGGGGGGACAGAATGAGCAGTTCTTC; CDR3aa: CASPKGGQNEQFF
abundance: NA; d_gene: NA; j_gene: TRBJ1-2; v_gene: TRBV9; CDR3nt: TGTGCCAGCAGCGTAGCGGCAGGGCCTAACTATGGCTACACCTTC; CDR3aa: CASSVAAGPNYGYTF
abundance: NA; d_gene: NA; j_gene: TRBJ2-5; v_gene: TRBV5-1; CDR3nt: TGCGCCAGCAGCACGGGACAAATGCAGCAAGAGACCCAGTACTTC; CDR3aa: CASSTGQMQQETQYF
abundance: few; d_gene: NA; j_gene: TRBJ1-1; v_gene: TRBV6-5; CDR3nt: TGTGCCAGCTCCTTCCGGGGGCCCACTGAAGCTTTCTTT; CDR3aa: CASSFRGPTEAFF
abundance: NA; d_gene: NA; j_gene: TRBJ1-2; v_gene: TRBV19; CDR3nt: TGTGCCAGTAGTATGCAGGTCAACTATGGCTACACCTTC; CDR3aa: CASSMQVNYGYTF
abundance: NA; d_gene: NA; j_gene: TRBJ1-1; v_gene: TRBV5-1; CDR3nt: TGCGCCAGCAGCGTTGTACAGGTCACTGAAGCTTTCTTT; CDR3aa: CASSVVQVTEAFF
abundance: NA; d_gene: TRBD1; j_gene: TRBJ2-7; v_gene: TRBV28; CDR3nt: TGTGCCAGCAGTTACCCGGACAGGGGGCTAGCCCGGCTCCAATACGAGCAGTACTTC; CDR3aa: CASSYPDRGLARLQYEQYF
abundance: NA; d_gene: TRBD2; j_gene: TRBJ2-3; v_gene: TRBV5-6; CDR3nt: TGTGCCAGCGGGGGACTAGGGAAAGAGAGAGATACGCAGTATTTT; CDR3aa: CASGGLGKERDTQYF
abundance: NA; d_gene: NA; j_gene: TRBJ2-3; v_gene: TRBV19; CDR3nt: TGTGCCAGTAGTACGTGGACACAGGATACGCAGTATTTT; CDR3aa: CASSTWTQDTQYF
abundance: NA; d_gene: NA; j_gene: TRBJ1-4; v_gene: TRBV11-2; CDR3nt: TGTGCCAGCAATTTGGGCGGGAATGAAAAACTGTTTTTT; CDR3aa: CASNLGGNEKLFF
abundance: few; d_gene: NA; j_gene: TRBJ1-4; v_gene: TRBV5-5; CDR3nt: TGTGCCAGCAGCTTGTTCCTTTGGGGGTCGGCAACTAATGAAAAACTGTTTTTT; CDR3aa: CASSLFLWGSATNEKLFF
abundance: NA; d_gene: NA; j_gene: TRBJ2-7; v_gene: TRBV2; CDR3nt: TGTGCCAGCAGTGAAGCGCGGGTTAGCTACGAGCAGTACTTC; CDR3aa: CASSEARVSYEQYF
abundance: few; d_gene: TRBD2; j_gene: TRBJ2-3; v_gene: TRBV7-7; CDR3nt: TGTGCCAGCAGCCCAGGACTAGCGGGACTCACAGATACGCAGTATTTT; CDR3aa: CASSPGLAGLTDTQYF
abundance: NA; d_gene: TRBD1; j_gene: TRBJ1-5; v_gene: TRBV28; CDR3nt: TGTGCCAGCAGCCCATACTCCGGACAGGGGAAGGGTCAGCCCCAGCATTTT; CDR3aa: CASSPYSGQGKGQPQHF
abundance: NA; d_gene: NA; j_gene: TRBJ1-2; v_gene: TRBV5-6; CDR3nt: TGTGCCAGCAGCTTGGGCGTAGGGGGGAGCTATGGCTACACCTTC; CDR3aa: CASSLGVGGSYGYTF
abundance: once; d_gene: NA; j_gene: TRBJ1-4; v_gene: TRBV2; CDR3nt: TGTGCCAGTTTCCGGGACGGCGGCGATGAAAAACTGTTTTTT; CDR3aa: CASFRDGGDEKLFF
abundance: NA; d_gene: TRBD1; j_gene: TRBJ1-2; v_gene: TRBV7-3; CDR3nt: TGTGCCAGCAGCTCTGGGACAGGGACCAACTATGGCTACACCTTC; CDR3aa: CASSSGTGTNYGYTF
abundance: NA; d_gene: NA; j_gene: TRBJ1-1; v_gene: TRBV6-1; CDR3nt: TGTGCCAGCACTATCTCGGGGGACATTGAAGCTTTCTTT; CDR3aa: CASTISGDIEAFF
abundance: NA; d_gene: NA; j_gene: TRBJ1-5; v_gene: TRBV18; CDR3nt: TGTGCCAGCTCCTCAAGCTCGAATCAGCCCCAGCATTTT; CDR3aa: CASSSSSNQPQHF
abundance: once; d_gene: TRBD1; j_gene: TRBJ1-6; v_gene: TRBV5-4; CDR3nt: TGTGCCAGCAGCTTAGGACAGGACGAGGGGTACAATTCACCCCTCCACTTT; CDR3aa: CASSLGQDEGYNSPLHF
abundance: once; d_gene: TRBD2; j_gene: TRBJ2-7; v_gene: TRBV2; CDR3nt: TGTGCCAGCAGACTACTAGCGGGAACCTACGAGCAGTACTTC; CDR3aa: CASRLLAGTYEQYF
abundance: few; d_gene: NA; j_gene: TRBJ1-1; v_gene: TRBV13; CDR3nt: TGTGCCAGCAGCCCCCCATTGGGGGCGGACACTGAAGCTTTCTTT; CDR3aa: CASSPPLGADTEAFF
abundance: NA; d_gene: NA; j_gene: TRBJ1-2; v_gene: TRBV30; CDR3nt: TGTGCCTGGAGTAACGAACTCCCCCGGTGGTATGGCTACACCTTC; CDR3aa: CAWSNELPRWYGYTF
abundance: NA; d_gene: NA; j_gene: TRBJ1-1; v_gene: TRBV19; CDR3nt: TGTGCCAGTACTGGATTTTTCATGAACACTGAAGCTTTCTTT; CDR3aa: CASTGFFMNTEAFF
abundance: NA; d_gene: NA; j_gene: TRBJ2-3; v_gene: TRBV9; CDR3nt: TGTGCCAGCAGCGCACGTGAGGATTTT; CDR3aa: CASSAREDF